This T cell receptor beta chain was identified during a study of T cell changes during pregnancy in multiple sclerosis. The CDR3 extends over 18 amino acids. CDR1 and CDR2 from the germline V gene are MRHNA and SNTAGT. V was clipped by 4 bases and J by 2 bases, with 21 bases between them. TCRdb's copy holds only in-frame clones and misses some; the assay was immunoSEQ multiplex PCR. This sample yields 45,000 to 50,000 clones, of which more than 90% are seen a single time; under 9.5% belongs to the top ten. Sequencing used CD8+ T cells from peripheral blood mononuclear cells, obtained after pregnancy. This TCR was recovered from a female donor with multiple sclerosis, enrolled in a pregnancy study. The chain uses TRBV6-4 and TRBJ1-3, with D perhaps matching TRBD1 (6 bases). CDR3 region: CASSGQDPQGFPGNTIYF. The CDR3 DNA reads as TGTGCCAGCAGTGGACAGGACCCTCAGGGCTTCCCTGGAAACACCATATATTTT.